This T cell receptor beta chain stems from a study of blood T cell repertoires in COVID-19. Looking at the study overall: Some COVID-19 samples were acute and others convalescent; all came from the United States, Italy and Spain. T cells, B-cell-depleted T cells, or PBMCs supplied cDNA or gDNA.

Seattle patients were enrolled while actively infected and followed longitudinally. The germline gives CDR1 LNHDA, CDR2 SQIVND (reference sequence). CDR3 size: 13 residues. V lost 6 bases and J lost 7, with 16 bases in between. As originally analysed: By means of reference gene primer amplification, nucleated cell counts were estimated. TCRdb's table, derived via immunoSEQ multiplex PCR, lists solely in-frame clones and lacks some. Clonal size and the V and J genes are those of that table, whereas D and trimming came from the DNA. The table has approximately 280,000 clones, 90% seen once. The source is a young woman with COVID-19, enrolled during active disease. V gene TRBV19 combines with J gene TRBJ2-7; tentative D call: TRBD2 (6 bases). Sequenced material: peripheral blood. The CDR3 sequence is CASSGRPPGEQYF. In DNA, the CDR3 is TGTGCCAGTAGCGGGAGACCTCCAGGGGAGCAGTACTTC.